This note documents a single TCR beta chain sequence. Its specificity is not known. This CDR3 comprises 10 residues. Germline values: CDR1 DFQATT, CDR2 SNEGSKA (reference sequence). The data were produced by immunoSEQ multiplex PCR, yet TCRdb's version contains in-frame clones alone and is incomplete. In the table there are over 80,000 clones, over 80% of which are singletons. The data were taken from a study of ipilimumab plus nivolumab after autologous stem cell transplantation. Overall study results and limits: Authors suggest TCR repertoire, Treg phenotype and gut microbiota support further study.

The sample was PBMCs, taken in a trial of ipilimumab plus nivolumab as post-transplant consolidation. The chain couples TRBV20-1 to TRBJ2-7; TRBD1 matches at 7 bases. This sequence was found in a male donor with diffuse large B-cell lymphoma. The CDR3 sequence: CRGTVCEQYF. The CDR3 coding sequence is TGCAGGGGGACAGTCTGCGAGCAGTACTTC.